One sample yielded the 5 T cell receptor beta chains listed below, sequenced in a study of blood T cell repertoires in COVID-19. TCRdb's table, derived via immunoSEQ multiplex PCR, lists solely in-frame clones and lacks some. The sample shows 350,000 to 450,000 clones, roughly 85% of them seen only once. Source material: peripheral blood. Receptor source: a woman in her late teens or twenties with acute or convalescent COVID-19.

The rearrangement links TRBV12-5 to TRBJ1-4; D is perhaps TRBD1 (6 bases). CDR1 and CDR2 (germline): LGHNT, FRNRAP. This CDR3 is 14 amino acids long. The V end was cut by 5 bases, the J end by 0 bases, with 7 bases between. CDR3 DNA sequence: TGTGCTAGTGGTGAGGGGGCAACTAATGAAAAACTGTTTTTT. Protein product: CASGEGATNEKLFF.

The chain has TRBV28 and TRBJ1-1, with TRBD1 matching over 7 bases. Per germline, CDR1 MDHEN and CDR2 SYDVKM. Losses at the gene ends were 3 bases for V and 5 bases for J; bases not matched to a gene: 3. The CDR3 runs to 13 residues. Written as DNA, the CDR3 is TGTGCCAGCAGTTTCGACAGGGTTACTGAAGCTTTCTTT. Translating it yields CASSFDRVTEAFF.

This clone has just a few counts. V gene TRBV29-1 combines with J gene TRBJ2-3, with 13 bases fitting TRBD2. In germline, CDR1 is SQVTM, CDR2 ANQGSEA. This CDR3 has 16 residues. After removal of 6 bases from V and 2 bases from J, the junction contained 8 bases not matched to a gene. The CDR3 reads CSVLGGTSGTTDTQYF. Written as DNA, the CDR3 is TGCAGCGTCCTGGGGGGGACTAGCGGGACCACAGATACGCAGTATTTT.

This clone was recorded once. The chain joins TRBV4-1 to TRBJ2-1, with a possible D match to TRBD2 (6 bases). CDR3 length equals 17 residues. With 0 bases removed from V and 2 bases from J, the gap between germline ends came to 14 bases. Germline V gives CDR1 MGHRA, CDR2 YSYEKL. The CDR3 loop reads CASSQEGPGETYNEQFF. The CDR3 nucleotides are TGCGCCAGCAGCCAAGAGGGGCCGGGGGAAACCTACAATGAGCAGTTCTTC.

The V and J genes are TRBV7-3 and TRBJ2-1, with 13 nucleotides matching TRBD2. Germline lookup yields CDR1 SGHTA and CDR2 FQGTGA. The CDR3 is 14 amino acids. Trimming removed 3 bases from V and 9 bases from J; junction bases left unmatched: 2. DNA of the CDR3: TGTGCCAGCAGCTTGGGACTAGCGGGGAGTGAGCAGTTCTTC. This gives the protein CASSLGLAGSEQFF. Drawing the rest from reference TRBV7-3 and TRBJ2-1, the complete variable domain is GAGVSQTPSNKVTEKGKYVELRCDPISGHTALYWYRQSLGQGPEFLIYFQGTGAADDSGLPNDRFFAVRPEGSVSTLKIQRTERGDSAVYLCASSLGLAGSEQFFGPGTRLTVL.